This TCR beta chain was retrieved from a study of cytomegalovirus exposure and HLA in healthy donors. Study results and caveats: Most TCR beta V segments were productive about 90% or about 30% of the time in an earlier analysis.

It was with 60 Vbeta and 13 Jbeta primers that the PCR ran. This table comes from immunoSEQ multiplex PCR, and its TCRdb copy is limited to in-frame clones, with some not included. The table includes over 65,000 clones, roughly 80% detected once. As to this clone: Antigen unknown.

The CDR3 length is 12 residues. The trim removed 6 bases at V and 7 bases at J, leaving 6 bases unmatched. The germline gives CDR1 SNHLY, CDR2 FYNNEI. This receptor was obtained from a man aged 40-55 years in good health and CMV-seronegative. The chain joins TRBV2 to TRBJ2-7, with TRBD1 matching 7 bases. Material: PBMCs. The DNA of the CDR3 is TGTGCCAGCAGCATAGGGGGCGAAGAGCAGTACTTC. It codes for CASSIGGEEQYF.